Listed here is a single TCR beta chain. The entry originates in a study of control samples from healthy donors and cancer patients. This CDR3 is built from 14 residues. Trimming left V 5 bases short and J 7 bases short, with 17 bases between. CDR1 MDHEN and CDR2 SYDVKM come from the germline V gene. Using immunoSEQ multiplex PCR, the repertoire was profiled, and TCRdb retains in-frame clones only, with some absent. The sample gives over 150,000 clones, around 94% of which show up once; approximately 1.5% is in the top ten. Sequenced sample: blood. The genes are TRBV28 and TRBJ1-2; no reliable D call. The receptor's source is a woman in her late teens or twenties in good health. CDR3 in amino acids: CASSPLDTVPGYTF. The CDR3 bases are TGTGCCAGCAGTCCACTTGATACGGTTCCTGGCTACACCTTC.